The 6 T cell receptor beta chains in this list originate from one sample, sequenced in a study of blood T cell repertoires in COVID-19. TCRdb's copy holds only in-frame clones and misses some; the assay was immunoSEQ multiplex PCR. The repertoire holds about 120,000 clones, with about nine tenths as singletons. The sequencing input was peripheral blood. These receptors were taken from a human donor with active COVID-19. The donor label of this sample is uncertain.

J is TRBJ1-4 and V is TRBV13; a possible D gene is TRBD1 (6 bases). Germline-derived CDR1 and CDR2 are PRHDT and FYEKMQ (reference sequence). The V and J ends lost 5 bases and 7 bases respectively, with 11 bases between them. The CDR3 runs to 13 residues. In nucleotides, the CDR3 is TGTGCCAGCAGCCGAAGACAGGTTGAAAAACTGTTTTTT. The encoded protein is CASSRRQVEKLFF.

The chain recombines TRBV27 with TRBJ1-2, with 7 bases fitting TRBD1. CDR3 length: 12 residues. Germline V gene data show CDR1 as MNHEY and CDR2 as SMNVEV (reference sequence). With 5 bases clipped from V and 8 bases from J, the junction kept 5 bases outside the gene matches. Here the CDR3 reads CASSTRQGGYTF. The CDR3 nucleotides read TGTGCCAGCAGTACGCGACAGGGAGGCTACACCTTC.

J is TRBJ1-5 and V is TRBV4-3, with a possible D match to TRBD1 (5 bases). V was shortened by 0 bases and J by 5 bases, with 11 bases between the two germline ends. Germline V gene data show CDR1 as LGHNA and CDR2 as YSLEER. CDR3 length equals 15 residues. The CDR3 coding sequence is TGCGCCAGCAGCCAAGATGATGGGGGGGATCAGCCCCAGCATTTT. Protein sequence: CASSQDDGGDQPQHF.

This clone was counted a single time. This chain connects TRBV5-4 to TRBJ2-1, with a tentative D call TRBD1 (6 bases). Trimming removed 0 bases from V and 10 bases from J, with 11 bases in between. The germline CDR1 and CDR2 sequences are SGHNT and YYREEE (reference sequence). The CDR3 has 13 amino acids. The CDR3 here is CASSLAQGYEQFF. CDR3 bases: TGTGCCAGCAGCTTGGCTCAGGGGTACGAGCAGTTCTTC.

V gene TRBV7-2 combines with J gene TRBJ2-2; D is possibly TRBD1 (5 bases). The CDR3 totals 15 residues. Trimming removed 5 bases at V and 1 base at J, with 11 bases between. From germline, CDR1 is SGHTA and CDR2 FQGNSA. This CDR3 reads CASSQGHLNTGELFF. CDR3 DNA: TGTGCCAGCAGCCAAGGACATCTGAACACCGGGGAGCTGTTTTTT.

The chain combines TRBV6-2 or TRBV6-3 with TRBJ1-3; D is possibly TRBD1 (6 bases). The germline V gene encodes CDR1 MNHEY and CDR2 SVGEGT. Trimming stripped 4 bases from V and 0 bases from J, with 13 bases between. The CDR3 is made up of 16 amino acids. CDR3 DNA sequence: TGTGCCAGCAGTTTGGGACACTGGAGCTCTGGAAACACCATATATTTT. Its translation is CASSLGHWSSGNTIYF.